This T cell receptor beta chain was sequenced in a study of blood T cell repertoires in COVID-19. About the research overall: The United States, Italy and Spain were the sources of the acute and convalescent COVID-19 samples. PBMCs, B-cell-depleted T cells, or T cells provided the cDNA or gDNA that made up the material.

CDR3 size: 14 residues. Germline assignment: CDR1 MDHEN and CDR2 SYDVKM. Trimming took off 7 bases at V and 4 bases at J, with 16 bases between the two ends. Per the original methods: Reference gene primers were amplified, and this amplification served to estimate nucleated cell counts. TCRdb's copy holds only in-frame clones and misses some; the assay was immunoSEQ multiplex PCR. The V and J calls and clone size come from that table; D and trimming were worked out from the DNA. Of 100,000 or so clones listed, 80% are singletons. This clone has more than one count but fewer than ten. The chain joins TRBV28 to TRBJ1-2; a weak D match, TRBD1 (5 bases). The specimen sequenced was peripheral blood. This sequence originates from a man between 70 and 80 years old with active or convalescent COVID-19. The CDR3 DNA is TGTGCCAGCACCGGCGGAGGGACCGGCTATGGCTACACCTTC. It translates to CASTGGGTGYGYTF.